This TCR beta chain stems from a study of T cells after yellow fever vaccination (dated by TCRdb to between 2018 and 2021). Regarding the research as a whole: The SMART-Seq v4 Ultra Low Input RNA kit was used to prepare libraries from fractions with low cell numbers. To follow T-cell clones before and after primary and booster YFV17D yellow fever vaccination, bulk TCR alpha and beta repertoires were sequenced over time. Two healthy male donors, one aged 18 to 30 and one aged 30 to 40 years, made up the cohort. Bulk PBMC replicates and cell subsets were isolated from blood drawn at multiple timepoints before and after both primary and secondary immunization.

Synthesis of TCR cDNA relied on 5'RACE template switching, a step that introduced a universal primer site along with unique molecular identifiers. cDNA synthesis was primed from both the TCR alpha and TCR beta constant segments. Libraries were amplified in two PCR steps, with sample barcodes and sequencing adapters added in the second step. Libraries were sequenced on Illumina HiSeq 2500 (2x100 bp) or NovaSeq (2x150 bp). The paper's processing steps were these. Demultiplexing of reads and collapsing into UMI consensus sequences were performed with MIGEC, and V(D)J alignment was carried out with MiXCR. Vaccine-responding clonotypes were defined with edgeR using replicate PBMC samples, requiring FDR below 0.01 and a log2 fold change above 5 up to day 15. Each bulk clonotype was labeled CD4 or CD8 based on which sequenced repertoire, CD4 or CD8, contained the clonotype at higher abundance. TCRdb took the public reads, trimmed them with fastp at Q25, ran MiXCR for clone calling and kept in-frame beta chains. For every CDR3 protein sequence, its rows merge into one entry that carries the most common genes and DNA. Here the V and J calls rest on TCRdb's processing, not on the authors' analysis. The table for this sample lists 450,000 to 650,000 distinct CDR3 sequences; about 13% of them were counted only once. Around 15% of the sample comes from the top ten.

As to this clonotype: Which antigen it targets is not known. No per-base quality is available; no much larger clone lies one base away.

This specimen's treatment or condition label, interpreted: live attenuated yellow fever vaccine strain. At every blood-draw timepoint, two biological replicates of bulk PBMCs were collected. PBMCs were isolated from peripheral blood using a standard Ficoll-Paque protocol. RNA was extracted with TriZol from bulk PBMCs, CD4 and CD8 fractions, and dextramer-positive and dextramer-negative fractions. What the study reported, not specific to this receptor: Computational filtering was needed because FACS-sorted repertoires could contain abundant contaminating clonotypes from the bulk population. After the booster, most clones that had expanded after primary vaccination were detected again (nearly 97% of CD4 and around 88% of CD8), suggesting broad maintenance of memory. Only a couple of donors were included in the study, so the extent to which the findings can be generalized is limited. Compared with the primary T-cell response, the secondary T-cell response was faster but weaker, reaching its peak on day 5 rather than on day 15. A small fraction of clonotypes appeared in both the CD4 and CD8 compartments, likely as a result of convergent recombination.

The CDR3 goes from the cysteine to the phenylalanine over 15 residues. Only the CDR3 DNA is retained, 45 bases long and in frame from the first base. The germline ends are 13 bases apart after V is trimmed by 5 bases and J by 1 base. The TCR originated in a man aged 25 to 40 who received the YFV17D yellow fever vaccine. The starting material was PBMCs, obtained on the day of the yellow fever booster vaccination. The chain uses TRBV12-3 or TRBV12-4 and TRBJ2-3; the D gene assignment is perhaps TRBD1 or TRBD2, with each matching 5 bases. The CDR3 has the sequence CASSQLGVGTDTQYF. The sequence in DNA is TGTGCCAGCAGTCAACTAGGGGTCGGCACAGATACGCAGTATTTT.